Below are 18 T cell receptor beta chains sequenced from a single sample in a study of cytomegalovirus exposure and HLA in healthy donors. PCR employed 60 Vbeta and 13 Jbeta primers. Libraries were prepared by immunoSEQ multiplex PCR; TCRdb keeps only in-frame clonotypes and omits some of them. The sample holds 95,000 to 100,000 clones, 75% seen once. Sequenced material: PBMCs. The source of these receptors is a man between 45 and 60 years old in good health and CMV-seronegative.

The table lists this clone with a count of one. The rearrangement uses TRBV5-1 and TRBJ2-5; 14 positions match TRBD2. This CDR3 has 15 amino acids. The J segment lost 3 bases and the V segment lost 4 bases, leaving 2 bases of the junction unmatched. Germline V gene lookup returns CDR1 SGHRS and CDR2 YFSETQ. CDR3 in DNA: TGCGCCAGCAGCCGGGGACTAGCGGGGGAAGAGACCCAGTACTTC. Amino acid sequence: CASSRGLAGEETQYF.

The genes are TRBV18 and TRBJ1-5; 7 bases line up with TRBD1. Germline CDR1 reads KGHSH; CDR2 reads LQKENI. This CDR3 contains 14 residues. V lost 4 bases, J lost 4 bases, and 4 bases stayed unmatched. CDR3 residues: CASSQATGNQPQHF. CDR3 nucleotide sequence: TGTGCCAGCTCACAAGCGACAGGGAATCAGCCCCAGCATTTT.

The CDR3 region is CASSPGVPYEQYF. For the CDR3, the DNA is TGTGCCAGCAGTCCCGGGGTTCCCTACGAGCAGTACTTC. The chain joins TRBV28 to TRBJ2-7; a possible D gene is TRBD2 (5 bases). CDR3 length equals 13 residues. V was cut by 5 bases and J by 2 bases, with 10 bases left in between. Germline lookup yields CDR1 MDHEN and CDR2 SYDVKM.

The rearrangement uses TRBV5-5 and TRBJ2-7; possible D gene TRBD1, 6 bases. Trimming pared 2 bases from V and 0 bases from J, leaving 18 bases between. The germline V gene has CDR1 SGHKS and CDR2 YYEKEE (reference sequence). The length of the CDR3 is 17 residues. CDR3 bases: TGTGCCAGCAGCTTTATTCCAGGGGCGGCTAGCTCCTACGAGCAGTACTTC. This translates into CASSFIPGAASSYEQYF. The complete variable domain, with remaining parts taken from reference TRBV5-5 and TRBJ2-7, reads DAGVTQSPTHLIKTRGQQVTLRCSPISGHKSVSWYQQVLGQGPQFIFQYYEKEERGRGNFPDRFSARQFPNYSSELNVNALLLGDSALYLCASSFIPGAASSYEQYFGPGTRLTVT.

The CDR3 protein is CASSRDIHTEAFF. The CDR3 DNA sequence: TGTGCCAGCAGCCGGGACATCCACACTGAAGCTTTCTTT. J is TRBJ1-1 and V is TRBV9; D possibly corresponds to TRBD1 (6 bases). Germline CDR1 and CDR2: SGDLS and YYNGEE. The length of the CDR3 is 13 residues. V was clipped by 4 bases and J by 3 bases, with 10 bases between them.

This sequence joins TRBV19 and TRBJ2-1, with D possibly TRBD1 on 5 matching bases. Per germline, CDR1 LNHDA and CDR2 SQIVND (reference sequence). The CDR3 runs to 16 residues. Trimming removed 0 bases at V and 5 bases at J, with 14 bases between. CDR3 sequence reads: CASSIDQWGLNNEQFF. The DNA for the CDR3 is TGTGCCAGTAGTATAGATCAATGGGGCTTAAACAATGAGCAGTTCTTC.

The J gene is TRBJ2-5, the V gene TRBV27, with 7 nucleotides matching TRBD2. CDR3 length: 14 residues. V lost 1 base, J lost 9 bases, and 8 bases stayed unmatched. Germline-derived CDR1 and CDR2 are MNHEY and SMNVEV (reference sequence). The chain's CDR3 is CASSLYGGIGPQYF. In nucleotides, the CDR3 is TGTGCCAGCAGTTTATACGGGGGGATAGGGCCCCAGTACTTC.

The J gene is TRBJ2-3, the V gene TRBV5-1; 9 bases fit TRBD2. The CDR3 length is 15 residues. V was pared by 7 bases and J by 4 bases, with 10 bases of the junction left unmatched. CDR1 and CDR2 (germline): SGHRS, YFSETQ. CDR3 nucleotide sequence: TGCGCCAGCGGGATTGGGACTAGCTTTTCAGATACGCAGTATTTT. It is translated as CASGIGTSFSDTQYF.

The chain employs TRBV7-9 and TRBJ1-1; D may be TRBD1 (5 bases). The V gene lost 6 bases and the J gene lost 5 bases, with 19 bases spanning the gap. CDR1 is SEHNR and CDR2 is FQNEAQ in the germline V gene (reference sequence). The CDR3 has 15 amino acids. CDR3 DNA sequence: TGTGCCAGCAGTCCCTTAAGGCAGGGTGGGACTGAAGCTTTCTTT. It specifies CASSPLRQGGTEAFF. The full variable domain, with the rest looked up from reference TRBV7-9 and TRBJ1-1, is DTGVSQNPRHKITKRGQNVTFRCDPISEHNRLYWYRQTLGQGPEFLTYFQNEAQLEKSRLLSDRFSAERPKGSFSTLEIQRTEQGDSAMYLCASSPLRQGGTEAFFGQGTRLTVV.

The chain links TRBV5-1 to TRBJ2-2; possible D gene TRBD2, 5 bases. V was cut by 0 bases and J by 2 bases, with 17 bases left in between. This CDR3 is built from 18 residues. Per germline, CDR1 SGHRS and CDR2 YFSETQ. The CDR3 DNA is TGCGCCAGCAGCTTGGGTCTATCGTTAGAGGGCAACACCGGGGAGCTGTTTTTT. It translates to CASSLGLSLEGNTGELFF.

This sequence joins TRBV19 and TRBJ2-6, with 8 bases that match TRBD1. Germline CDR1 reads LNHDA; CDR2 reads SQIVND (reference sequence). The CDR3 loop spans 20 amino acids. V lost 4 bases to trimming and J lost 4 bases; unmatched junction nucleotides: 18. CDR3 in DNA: TGTGCCAGTAGTACTTCGACAGGGGCCTCAGTAGGTCCCGGGGCCAACGTCCTGACTTTC. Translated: CASSTSTGASVGPGANVLTF.

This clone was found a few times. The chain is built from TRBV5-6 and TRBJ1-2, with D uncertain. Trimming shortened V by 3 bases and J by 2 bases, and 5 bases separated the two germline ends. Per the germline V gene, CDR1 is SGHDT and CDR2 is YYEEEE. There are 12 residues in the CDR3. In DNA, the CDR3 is TGTGCCAGCAGCTCATTCAACTATGGCTACACCTTC. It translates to CASSSFNYGYTF. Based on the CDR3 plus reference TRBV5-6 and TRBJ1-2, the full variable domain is DAGVTQSPTHLIKTRGQQVTLRCSPKSGHDTVSWYQQALGQGPQFIFQYYEEEERQRGNFPDRFSGHQFPNYSSELNVNALLLGDSALYLCASSSFNYGYTFGSGTRLTVV.

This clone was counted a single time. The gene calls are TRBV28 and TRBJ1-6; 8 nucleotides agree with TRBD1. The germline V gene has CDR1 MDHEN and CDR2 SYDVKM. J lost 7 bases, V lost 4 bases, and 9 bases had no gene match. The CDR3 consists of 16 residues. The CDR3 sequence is CASSSNRGTRNSPLHF. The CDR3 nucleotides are TGTGCCAGCAGTTCAAACAGGGGGACGAGGAATTCACCCCTCCACTTT.

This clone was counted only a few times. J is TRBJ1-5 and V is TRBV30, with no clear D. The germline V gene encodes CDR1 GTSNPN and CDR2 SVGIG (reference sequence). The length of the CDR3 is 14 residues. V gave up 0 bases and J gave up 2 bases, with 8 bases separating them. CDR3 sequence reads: CAWSVGVGNQPQHF. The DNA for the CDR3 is TGTGCCTGGAGTGTCGGAGTGGGCAATCAGCCCCAGCATTTT.

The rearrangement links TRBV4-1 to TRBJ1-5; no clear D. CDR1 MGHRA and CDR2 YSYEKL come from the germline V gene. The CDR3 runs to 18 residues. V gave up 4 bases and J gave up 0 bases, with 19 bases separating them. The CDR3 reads CASSPRPADGYSNQPQHF. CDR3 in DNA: TGCGCCAGCAGCCCCAGACCAGCGGATGGTTATAGCAATCAGCCCCAGCATTTT.

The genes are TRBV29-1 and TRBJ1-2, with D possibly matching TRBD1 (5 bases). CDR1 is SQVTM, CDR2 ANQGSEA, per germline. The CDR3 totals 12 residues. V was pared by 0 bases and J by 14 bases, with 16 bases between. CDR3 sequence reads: CSVEEAWDLRTF. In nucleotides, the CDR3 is TGCAGCGTTGAAGAGGCATGGGACTTGAGAACCTTC.

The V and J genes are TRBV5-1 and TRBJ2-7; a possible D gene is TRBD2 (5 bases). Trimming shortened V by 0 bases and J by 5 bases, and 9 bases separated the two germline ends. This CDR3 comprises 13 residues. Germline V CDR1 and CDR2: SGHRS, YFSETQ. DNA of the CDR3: TGCGCCAGCAGCTTGGCCCCGGGAAACGAGCAGTACTTC. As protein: CASSLAPGNEQYF.

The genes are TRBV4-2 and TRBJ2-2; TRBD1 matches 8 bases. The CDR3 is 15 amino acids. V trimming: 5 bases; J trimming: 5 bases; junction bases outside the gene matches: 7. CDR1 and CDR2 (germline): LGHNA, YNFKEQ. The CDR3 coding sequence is TGTGCCAGCAGCAGTGACAGGGGCGGGACCGGGGAGCTGTTTTTT. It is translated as CASSSDRGGTGELFF.